These T cell receptor beta chains were read from a single sample in a study of blood T cell repertoires in COVID-19. Sequencing was performed with immunoSEQ multiplex PCR; in TCRdb, only in-frame clones are kept and a portion is missing. This table has under 75,000 clones, around 70% appearing once. The specimen was peripheral blood. The receptor set was obtained from a woman in her forties or fifties with active or convalescent COVID-19. Each CDR3 is given with its conserved first and last residue. D genes are given only for firm matches. The listing skips clone size in some rows; elsewhere it reads once, few, many or a size class.

d_gene: NA; abundance: NA; j_gene: TRBJ1-4; v_gene: TRBV10-2; CDR3nt: TGCGCCAGCAGTGACTGGGCTGCAACTAATGAAAAACTGTTTTTT; CDR3aa: CASSDWAATNEKLFF
d_gene: TRBD1; abundance: NA; j_gene: TRBJ2-7; v_gene: TRBV2; CDR3nt: TGTGCCAGCAGCGCGGCCGGGACAGGGGACAAATACGAGCAGTACTTC; CDR3aa: CASSAAGTGDKYEQYF
d_gene: NA; abundance: NA; j_gene: TRBJ1-3; v_gene: TRBV5-4; CDR3nt: TGTGCCAGCAGGAATCAGGGGTTAAATGAGGGAAACACCATATATTTT; CDR3aa: CASRNQGLNEGNTIYF
d_gene: NA; abundance: once; j_gene: TRBJ1-6; v_gene: TRBV21-1; CDR3nt: TGTGCCAGCAGCAATTCGCGGACAGGGGGGACGAGCTCCTATAATTCACCCCTCCACTTT; CDR3aa: CASSNSRTGGTSSYNSPLHF
d_gene: NA; abundance: NA; j_gene: TRBJ2-3; v_gene: TRBV5-4; CDR3nt: TGTGCCAGCAGCTTGGCTTTCAGGACTACTAGCACAGATACGCAGTATTTT; CDR3aa: CASSLAFRTTSTDTQYF
d_gene: NA; abundance: NA; j_gene: TRBJ2-7; v_gene: TRBV6-5; CDR3nt: TGTGCCAGCGAGGGACAACCCTCCTACGAGCAGTACTTC; CDR3aa: CASEGQPSYEQYF
d_gene: TRBD1; abundance: NA; j_gene: TRBJ1-5; v_gene: TRBV28; CDR3nt: TGTGCCAGCAGCTCCGCCCAGGGGGGTCAGCCCCAGCATTTT; CDR3aa: CASSSAQGGQPQHF
d_gene: TRBD1; abundance: NA; j_gene: TRBJ1-4; v_gene: TRBV19; CDR3nt: TGTGCCAGTAGTATTGGCCGGGACAGGGCTGAAAAACTGTTTTTT; CDR3aa: CASSIGRDRAEKLFF
d_gene: TRBD2; abundance: NA; j_gene: TRBJ2-7; v_gene: TRBV27; CDR3nt: TGTGCCAGCAGTCAGGGACTAGCAGCTTACGAGCAGTACTTC; CDR3aa: CASSQGLAAYEQYF
d_gene: NA; abundance: many; j_gene: TRBJ2-7; v_gene: TRBV5-1; CDR3nt: TGCGCCAGCAGCGTCGACACCGGAGGCTACGAGCAGTACTTC; CDR3aa: CASSVDTGGYEQYF
d_gene: NA; abundance: NA; j_gene: TRBJ1-5; v_gene: TRBV16; CDR3nt: TGTGCCAGCAGTCTACAGGGCCATCAGCCCCAGCATTTT; CDR3aa: CASSLQGHQPQHF
d_gene: NA; abundance: NA; j_gene: TRBJ2-7; v_gene: TRBV6-1; CDR3nt: TGTGCCAGCAGTGAACCTTACGAGCAGTACTTC; CDR3aa: CASSEPYEQYF
d_gene: TRBD1; abundance: NA; j_gene: TRBJ1-5; v_gene: TRBV28; CDR3nt: TGTGCCAGCAGTTTGGTAGGGGGCGAGGGTTGGCAGCCCCAGCATTTT; CDR3aa: CASSLVGGEGWQPQHF
d_gene: TRBD1; abundance: NA; j_gene: TRBJ1-2; v_gene: TRBV28; CDR3nt: TGTGCCAGCAGTTTTCGACAGGGAGGTGGCTACACCTTC; CDR3aa: CASSFRQGGGYTF
d_gene: NA; abundance: NA; j_gene: TRBJ1-5; v_gene: TRBV7-9; CDR3nt: TGTGCCAGCAGCTCCGGTTATCGGCCCCAGCATTTT; CDR3aa: CASSSGYRPQHF
d_gene: TRBD1; abundance: NA; j_gene: TRBJ1-2; v_gene: TRBV2; CDR3nt: TGTGCCAGCAGGCAGGGGGCAAGTGCCTACTATGGCTACACCTTC; CDR3aa: CASRQGASAYYGYTF
d_gene: NA; abundance: NA; j_gene: TRBJ1-4; v_gene: TRBV9; CDR3nt: TGTGCCAGCAACATACAGGGAGGGAATGAAAAACTGTTTTTT; CDR3aa: CASNIQGGNEKLFF
d_gene: TRBD2; abundance: NA; j_gene: TRBJ2-5; v_gene: TRBV2; CDR3nt: TGTGCCAGTGTTAGGGGCACTAGCGGGTACCAAGAGACCCAGTACTTC; CDR3aa: CASVRGTSGYQETQYF
d_gene: TRBD1; abundance: NA; j_gene: TRBJ1-1; v_gene: TRBV2; CDR3nt: TGTGCCAGCAGTGCCCAACACAGGGGGCAAACTGAAGCTTTCTTT; CDR3aa: CASSAQHRGQTEAFF
d_gene: TRBD1; abundance: NA; j_gene: TRBJ1-2; v_gene: TRBV28; CDR3nt: TGTGCCAGCAGTTCTGGACAGGGAACTCGTTGGACCTTC; CDR3aa: CASSSGQGTRWTF
d_gene: NA; abundance: NA; j_gene: TRBJ2-5; v_gene: TRBV19; CDR3nt: TGTGCCAGTAGGGGAGCGACGTACCAAGAGACCCAGTACTTC; CDR3aa: CASRGATYQETQYF
d_gene: TRBD1; abundance: NA; j_gene: TRBJ1-6; v_gene: TRBV2; CDR3nt: TGTGCCAGCAGTGAGGGGACAGTAGTTTATAATTCACCCCTCCACTTT; CDR3aa: CASSEGTVVYNSPLHF
d_gene: TRBD1; abundance: NA; j_gene: TRBJ1-2; v_gene: TRBV23-1; CDR3nt: TGCGCCAGCAGTCAATCGAATCCGGGACAGGGGGCTGTGGTTGGTGGCTACACCTTC; CDR3aa: CASSQSNPGQGAVVGGYTF
d_gene: TRBD2; abundance: NA; j_gene: TRBJ2-7; v_gene: TRBV7-2; CDR3nt: TGTGCCAGCAGCTTACCTAGCGGCTACGAGCAGTACTTC; CDR3aa: CASSLPSGYEQYF
d_gene: NA; abundance: NA; j_gene: TRBJ1-1; v_gene: TRBV7-2; CDR3nt: TGTGCCAGCAGCTCAACACAGGGGAACACTGAAGCTTTCTTT; CDR3aa: CASSSTQGNTEAFF
d_gene: NA; abundance: NA; j_gene: TRBJ2-7; v_gene: TRBV5-1; CDR3nt: TGCGCCAGCAGCTTGGGGGATGCGGGTTCCTACGAGCAGTACTTC; CDR3aa: CASSLGDAGSYEQYF
d_gene: TRBD2; abundance: many; j_gene: TRBJ2-7; v_gene: TRBV2; CDR3nt: TGTGCCAGCAGTGGGACTAGCGGCTCCTACGAGCAGTACTTC; CDR3aa: CASSGTSGSYEQYF
d_gene: TRBD1; abundance: NA; j_gene: TRBJ1-3; v_gene: TRBV19; CDR3nt: TGTGCCAGTAGTATGAGGACAGGTGGAAGTTCTGGAAACACCATATATTTT; CDR3aa: CASSMRTGGSSGNTIYF
d_gene: TRBD2; abundance: NA; j_gene: TRBJ2-2; v_gene: TRBV15; CDR3nt: TGTGCCACCAGCAGAGATTTAGCGGGACTCACCGGGGAGCTGTTTTTT; CDR3aa: CATSRDLAGLTGELFF
d_gene: NA; abundance: few; j_gene: TRBJ1-1; v_gene: TRBV5-6; CDR3nt: TGTGCCAGCAGCCCTCGGGCAGGGCACAACACTGAAGCTTTCTTT; CDR3aa: CASSPRAGHNTEAFF
d_gene: NA; abundance: once; j_gene: TRBJ2-7; v_gene: TRBV30; CDR3nt: TGTGCCCATGGGTACAGGCCACTTTACGAGCAGTACTTC; CDR3aa: CAHGYRPLYEQYF
d_gene: NA; abundance: NA; j_gene: TRBJ2-7; v_gene: TRBV2; CDR3nt: TGTGCCAGCAGTGAATCTCCCCTGTCCTACGAGCAGTACTTC; CDR3aa: CASSESPLSYEQYF
d_gene: TRBD1; abundance: NA; j_gene: TRBJ1-5; v_gene: TRBV6-5; CDR3nt: TGTGCCAGCAGTACAGACAGGGGGCTTTATCAGCCCCAGCATTTT; CDR3aa: CASSTDRGLYQPQHF
d_gene: TRBD1; abundance: NA; j_gene: TRBJ1-2; v_gene: TRBV7-2; CDR3nt: TGTGCCAGCAGCTTGGCCGGGACAGAGGTATCTGGCTACACCTTC; CDR3aa: CASSLAGTEVSGYTF
d_gene: TRBD2; abundance: few; j_gene: TRBJ2-2; v_gene: TRBV12-5; CDR3nt: TGTGCTAGTGGTTCCCTACATGGGACTAGCGGGAGACCGAACACCGGGGAGCTGTTTTTT; CDR3aa: CASGSLHGTSGRPNTGELFF
d_gene: TRBD2; abundance: NA; j_gene: TRBJ2-3; v_gene: TRBV7-2; CDR3nt: TGTGCCAGCAGCACCCAGACTAGCGACACAGATACGCAGTATTTT; CDR3aa: CASSTQTSDTDTQYF
d_gene: TRBD1; abundance: NA; j_gene: TRBJ2-7; v_gene: TRBV11-2; CDR3nt: TGTGCCAGCAGCTTTACAGGGGAAAGGGTGCAGTACTTC; CDR3aa: CASSFTGERVQYF
d_gene: NA; abundance: few; j_gene: TRBJ1-6; v_gene: TRBV21-1; CDR3nt: TGTGCCAGCAGCAAAGCCGCGGTGGAGGGAGAGAATTCACCCCTCCACTTT; CDR3aa: CASSKAAVEGENSPLHF
d_gene: NA; abundance: NA; j_gene: TRBJ1-1; v_gene: TRBV2; CDR3nt: TGTGCTTTAAGGGACTCCTGGAACACTGAAGCTTTCTTT; CDR3aa: CALRDSWNTEAFF
d_gene: TRBD1; abundance: NA; j_gene: TRBJ1-1; v_gene: TRBV5-4; CDR3nt: TGTGCCAGCAGCTCGGGACAGGGTTCCGAGAACACTGAAGCTTTCTTT; CDR3aa: CASSSGQGSENTEAFF
d_gene: TRBD1; abundance: NA; j_gene: TRBJ2-5; v_gene: TRBV5-8; CDR3nt: TGTGCCAGACATGACAGGGATTATAGAGAGACCCAGTACTTC; CDR3aa: CARHDRDYRETQYF
d_gene: NA; abundance: NA; j_gene: TRBJ1-1; v_gene: TRBV15; CDR3nt: TGTGCCACCAGCAAGCATGCGAACACTGAAGCTTTCTTT; CDR3aa: CATSKHANTEAFF
d_gene: NA; abundance: NA; j_gene: TRBJ1-2; v_gene: TRBV28; CDR3nt: TGTGCCAGCAGGCCAAACAGGGCTCACTATGGCTACACCTTC; CDR3aa: CASRPNRAHYGYTF
d_gene: TRBD1; abundance: NA; j_gene: TRBJ2-5; v_gene: TRBV10-2; CDR3nt: TGCGCCAGCAAGAGGGGGACAGGAGAGACCCAGTACTTC; CDR3aa: CASKRGTGETQYF
d_gene: NA; abundance: NA; j_gene: TRBJ1-3; v_gene: TRBV25-1; CDR3nt: TGTGCCAGCACCAGAGGAAACACCATATATTTT; CDR3aa: CASTRGNTIYF
d_gene: TRBD2; abundance: NA; j_gene: TRBJ2-1; v_gene: TRBV11-3; CDR3nt: TGTGCCAGCAGCCTCCGACTAGCGGGTGAGCAGTTCTTC; CDR3aa: CASSLRLAGEQFF
d_gene: NA; abundance: once; j_gene: TRBJ1-4; v_gene: TRBV30; CDR3nt: TGTGCCTGGAGTCCCACTCCGGTCCCCGGTGAAAAACTGTTTTTT; CDR3aa: CAWSPTPVPGEKLFF
d_gene: TRBD1; abundance: NA; j_gene: TRBJ1-2; v_gene: TRBV19; CDR3nt: TGTGCCACCACCCGAGAGGGGGCCGGCTACACCTTC; CDR3aa: CATTREGAGYTF
d_gene: TRBD2; abundance: NA; j_gene: TRBJ2-1; v_gene: TRBV4-2; CDR3nt: TGTGCCAGCAGCCCACCTGCGGGGGGGTCCTACAATGAGCAGTTCTTC; CDR3aa: CASSPPAGGSYNEQFF
d_gene: NA; abundance: NA; j_gene: TRBJ1-1; v_gene: TRBV30; CDR3nt: TGTGCCTGGAGTGTGGGTGCAGGGAGGGCCGAAGCTTTCTTT; CDR3aa: CAWSVGAGRAEAFF
d_gene: TRBD2; abundance: once; j_gene: TRBJ2-5; v_gene: TRBV3-1/TRBV3-2; CDR3nt: TGTGCCAGCAGCCAAAGGCCTAGCGGGAGGTGGGAAGAGACCCAGTACTTC; CDR3aa: CASSQRPSGRWEETQYF
d_gene: NA; abundance: NA; j_gene: TRBJ1-2; v_gene: TRBV12-3/TRBV12-4; CDR3nt: TGTGCCAGCAGTTTGGAGGGTGGCTACACCTTC; CDR3aa: CASSLEGGYTF
d_gene: TRBD2; abundance: NA; j_gene: TRBJ2-1; v_gene: TRBV9; CDR3nt: TGTGCCAGCAGCGTAGGACTAGCGGGGCCCTCCTACAATGAGCAGTTCTTC; CDR3aa: CASSVGLAGPSYNEQFF
d_gene: NA; abundance: NA; j_gene: TRBJ1-5; v_gene: TRBV2; CDR3nt: TGTGCCAGCAGTGATGGACAGAATCAGCCCCAGCATTTT; CDR3aa: CASSDGQNQPQHF
d_gene: NA; abundance: NA; j_gene: TRBJ1-1; v_gene: TRBV6-4; CDR3nt: TGTGCCAGCAGCGCGGAAGGATTCACTGAAGCTTTCTTT; CDR3aa: CASSAEGFTEAFF